The 26 T cell receptor beta chains below were found in one sample sequenced in a study of shared clonotypes between healthy human individuals (TCRdb year 2020). Libraries were made using the immunoSEQ multiplex PCR assay. Entries here come from immuneACCESS through TCRdb and include only in-frame sequences with V and J called. Some clones fail to appear in such tables; in the studies checked, an unresolved V gene covers under half of the shortfall, and the cause of the remainder is unknown. The sample table holds about 2.4 million clones, of which under 95% were seen once. 0.35% to 0.45% of the sample rests with the top ten. The sample taken for sequencing was naive CD4+ T cells from PBMCs. Interpreted using the paper, the cell subset or site label stands for: CD45RA+ positively selected. The receptors here all came from a man between 18 and 29 years old in good health. Some clones in this sample may be carry-over from other donors' samples.

The chain has TRBV5-1 and TRBJ1-2, with D unresolved. The CDR3 totals 14 residues. Trimming took 4 bases from V and 0 from J, leaving 10 bases between them. Per germline, CDR1 SGHRS and CDR2 YFSETQ. CDR3 residues: CASSPGSSNYGYTF. CDR3 bases: TGCGCCAGCAGCCCCGGAAGTTCTAACTATGGCTACACCTTC.

DNA for the CDR3: TGTGCCAGTAGTATTGATGGGACCGACTCCTATGGCTACACCTTC. The encoded protein is CASSIDGTDSYGYTF. The rearrangement uses TRBV19 and TRBJ1-2; D possibly corresponds to TRBD1 (5 bases). Trimming pared 3 bases from V and 4 bases from J, leaving 15 bases between. Germline CDR1 reads LNHDA; CDR2 reads SQIVND (reference sequence). CDR3 size: 15 residues.

J is TRBJ1-4 and V is TRBV7-9; D call uncertain. The CDR3 contains 13 residues. Trimming shortened V by 1 base and J by 4 bases, and 4 bases separated the two germline ends. Germline CDR1 SEHNR, CDR2 FQNEAQ (reference sequence). The CDR3 loop is CASSLDNNEKLFF. The CDR3, as DNA: TGTGCCAGCAGCTTAGACAATAATGAAAAACTGTTTTTT.

This clone was seen just once. The chain has TRBV4-3 and TRBJ1-4; TRBD1 matches 9 bases. This CDR3 region has 15 residues. J gave up 5 bases and V 4 bases, and 5 bases lay outside the gene matches. In germline, CDR1 is LGHNA, CDR2 YSLEER. The CDR3 coding sequence is TGCGCCAGCAGCCGGGACAGGGCGCAAAATGAAAAACTGTTTTTT. Protein sequence: CASSRDRAQNEKLFF.

The rearrangement uses TRBV7-3 and TRBJ2-1; no clear D. The germline V gene encodes CDR1 SGHTA and CDR2 FQGTGA. Trimming cost V 5 bases and J 6 bases, with 11 bases left between them. This CDR3 has 13 amino acids. This CDR3 reads CASSPNPPNEQFF. The DNA for the CDR3 is TGTGCCAGCAGCCCCAACCCTCCCAATGAGCAGTTCTTC.

The chain recombines TRBV9 with TRBJ1-3; D is undetermined. This CDR3 spans 15 amino acids. Germline values: CDR1 SGDLS, CDR2 YYNGEE. The V end was cut by 0 bases, the J end by 8 bases, with 15 bases between. In DNA, the CDR3 is TGTGCCAGCAGCGTAGATCCGGCCGGGCGGTACACCATATATTTT. As protein: CASSVDPAGRYTIYF.

The chain couples TRBV7-9 to TRBJ1-2; unclear D gene. The ends were cut back, 0 bases at V and 9 bases at J, with 14 bases in the middle. This CDR3 is 14 amino acids long. The germline V gene has CDR1 SEHNR and CDR2 FQNEAQ (reference sequence). This CDR3 reads CASSLAQSFGRYTF. CDR3 nucleotides: TGTGCCAGCAGCTTAGCGCAGAGCTTCGGCCGCTACACCTTC.

The chain carries TRBV6-1 and TRBJ2-7; 13 bases line up with TRBD2. After removal of 10 bases from V and 5 bases from J, the junction contained 11 bases not matched to a gene. This CDR3 comprises 15 residues. Germline assignment: CDR1 MNHNS and CDR2 SASEGT. This CDR3 reads CAIRAGTSGNNEQYF. The CDR3 coding sequence is TGTGCCATACGAGCCGGGACTAGCGGGAACAACGAGCAGTACTTC.

The V gene is TRBV4-3, the J gene TRBJ2-5; TRBD2 matches 9 bases. The J segment lost 5 bases and the V segment lost 1 base, leaving 5 bases of the junction unmatched. The CDR3 spans 15 residues. Germline V lookup: CDR1 LGHNA, CDR2 YSLEER. The CDR3 region has the DNA TGCGCCAGCAGCCAAGGCGGGGGGGAGACGGAGACCCAGTACTTC. Translating gives CASSQGGGETETQYF.

The V call is TRBV5-1, the J call TRBJ2-3; D is ambiguous. This CDR3 has 14 amino acids. Trimming removed 0 bases from V and 6 bases from J, with 11 bases in between. The germline CDR1 and CDR2 sequences are SGHRS and YFSETQ. The CDR3 here is CASSLAIVSDTQYF. In DNA, the CDR3 is TGCGCCAGCAGCTTGGCGATAGTCTCGGATACGCAGTATTTT.

This clone is a singleton in its sample. This chain joins TRBV15 and TRBJ2-3, with D maybe TRBD1 (6 bases). V shed 1 base and J shed 2 bases, with 7 bases lying between them. Germline V gene data show CDR1 as LNHNV and CDR2 as YYDKDF (reference sequence). The CDR3 extends over 14 amino acids. This CDR3 reads CATSRGDTTDTQYF. CDR3 DNA sequence: TGTGCCACCAGCAGAGGGGACACCACAGATACGCAGTATTTT.

The chain carries TRBV28 and TRBJ1-4; TRBD1 might be the D (5 bases). Germline CDR1 MDHEN, CDR2 SYDVKM. The CDR3 is 16 amino acids. V lost 5 bases and J lost 10, with 23 bases in between. The CDR3 nucleotides read TGTGCCAGCAGTCCACATCAGGGATCTTCTTTGGGAAAACTGTTTTTT. It translates to CASSPHQGSSLGKLFF.

The V gene is TRBV9, the J gene TRBJ2-1, with 13 bases matching TRBD2. V gave up 0 bases and J gave up 8 bases; unmatched junction bases: 11. This CDR3 has 18 amino acids. In germline, CDR1 is SGDLS, CDR2 YYNGEE. CDR3 protein: CASSVGVGLAGVSDEQFF. CDR3 in DNA: TGTGCCAGCAGCGTAGGTGTAGGACTAGCGGGAGTCAGCGATGAGCAGTTCTTC.

A word on this clone: The sample has other DNA sequences that encode this CDR3 too. The chain uses TRBV5-1 and TRBJ2-5; maybe TRBD1 (7 bases). V shed 3 bases and J shed 4 bases, with 10 bases lying between them. Germline CDR1 reads SGHRS; CDR2 reads YFSETQ. The CDR3 consists of 13 residues. The CDR3 DNA is TGCGCCAGCAGCTCCCAGGGGGGAGAGACCCAGTACTTC. This gives the protein CASSSQGGETQYF.

The chain recombines TRBV30 with TRBJ2-5, with 9 nucleotides matching TRBD2. V was clipped by 4 bases and J by 0 bases; unmatched bases: 0. The CDR3 has 13 residues. Per the germline V gene, CDR1 is GTSNPN and CDR2 is SVGIG (reference sequence). The CDR3 loop reads CAWTSGNQETQYF. CDR3 coding DNA: TGTGCCTGGACTAGCGGGAACCAAGAGACCCAGTACTTC.

As to this clone: Additional DNA sequences in this sample encode the identical CDR3. The gene calls are TRBV7-3 and TRBJ1-5, with 7 bases fitting TRBD1. CDR3 length: 15 residues. J lost 0 bases, V lost 3 bases, and 2 bases had no gene match. CDR1 and CDR2 from the germline V gene are SGHTA and FQGTGA. The CDR3 loop is CASSLTGNSNQPQHF. CDR3 nucleotide sequence: TGTGCCAGCAGCTTGACAGGGAATAGCAATCAGCCCCAGCATTTT.

The chain recombines TRBV25-1 with TRBJ2-3; D may be TRBD1 (6 bases). Trimming cost V 3 bases and J 4 bases, with 11 bases left between them. This CDR3 is built from 14 residues. Germline CDR1 MGHDK, CDR2 SYGVNS. CDR3 nucleotides: TGTGCCAGCAGTGAGCCGACAGGTGCAGATACGCAGTATTTT. Translation: CASSEPTGADTQYF.

The rearrangement links TRBV9 to TRBJ1-1, with unresolved D. V dropped 0 bases and J dropped 1 base, with 7 bases sitting between them. There are 14 residues in the CDR3. CDR1 and CDR2 from the germline V gene are SGDLS and YYNGEE. The DNA of the CDR3 is TGTGCCAGCAGCGTAGACGTTAGGAACACTGAAGCTTTCTTT. It encodes CASSVDVRNTEAFF.

V gene TRBV27 combines with J gene TRBJ2-4; TRBD2 aligns across 9 bases. Germline assignment: CDR1 MNHEY and CDR2 SMNVEV (reference sequence). The CDR3 totals 16 residues. Trimming took 3 bases from V and 3 from J; bases not matched to a gene: 6. CDR3 coding DNA: TGTGCCAGCAGTTTCGTCCTAGCGGGGCGCAAAAACATTCAGTACTTC. This encodes CASSFVLAGRKNIQYF.

V gene TRBV5-1 combines with J gene TRBJ2-7, with no clear D. This CDR3 has 16 amino acids. Germline V gene lookup returns CDR1 SGHRS and CDR2 YFSETQ. Trimming shortened V by 6 bases and J by 0 bases, and 19 bases separated the two germline ends. This CDR3 is CASTIRPPVASYEQYF. The CDR3 bases are TGCGCCAGCACAATCCGACCGCCCGTGGCCTCCTACGAGCAGTACTTC.

The chain joins TRBV11-2 to TRBJ2-7; 12 nucleotides agree with TRBD2. Germline V gene data show CDR1 as SGHAT and CDR2 as FQNNGV. The J segment lost 0 bases and the V segment lost 3 bases, leaving 9 bases of the junction unmatched. This CDR3 comprises 18 residues. The CDR3 is CASSFYTSGRPSSYEQYF. The CDR3, as DNA: TGTGCCAGCAGCTTCTACACTAGCGGGAGGCCTAGCTCCTACGAGCAGTACTTC.

The gene calls are TRBV10-3 and TRBJ2-7, with unresolved D. V was shortened by 2 bases and J by 5 bases, with 13 bases between the two germline ends. CDR1 and CDR2 from the germline V gene are ENHRY and SYGVKD. The CDR3 contains 14 residues. DNA for the CDR3: TGTGCCATCAGTGAGCCAGCAACCACCGACGAGCAGTACTTC. Translation gives CAISEPATTDEQYF.

The chain joins TRBV10-3 to TRBJ2-3; D ambiguous. V was cut by 7 bases and J by 9 bases, with 14 bases left in between. Germline V gene data show CDR1 as ENHRY and CDR2 as SYGVKD. The CDR3 totals 12 residues. CDR3: CAIKPTAETQYF. The CDR3 coding sequence is TGTGCCATCAAACCAACCGCCGAGACGCAGTATTTT.

The chain employs TRBV11-2 and TRBJ2-5; a possible D gene is TRBD1 (6 bases). The V gene lost 1 base and the J gene lost 5 bases, with 8 bases spanning the gap. Germline V gene data show CDR1 as SGHAT and CDR2 as FQNNGV. This CDR3 comprises 13 residues. CDR3 protein: CASSLGTEETQYF. The CDR3 DNA sequence: TGTGCCAGCAGCTTAGGGACAGAGGAGACCCAGTACTTC.

In the case of this clone: Other nucleotide sequences from this sample produce the same CDR3. J is TRBJ2-7 and V is TRBV15; no clear D. Trimming pared 0 bases from V and 4 bases from J, leaving 4 bases between. The germline gives CDR1 LNHNV, CDR2 YYDKDF (reference sequence). There are 12 residues in the CDR3. The CDR3 bases are TGTGCCACCAGCAGAGATGGGTACGAGCAGTACTTC. Translation gives CATSRDGYEQYF.

The CDR3 spells CASRTTGLGEKLFF. CDR3 in DNA: TGTGCCAGCAGAACGACAGGGTTGGGTGAAAAACTGTTTTTT. The rearrangement uses TRBV2 and TRBJ1-4; 7 bases are a match to TRBD1. The CDR3 has 14 amino acids. V lost 6 bases and J lost 7; bases outside the gene matches: 8. Germline loops: CDR1 SNHLY, CDR2 FYNNEI. Based on the CDR3 plus reference TRBV2 and TRBJ1-4, the full variable domain is EPEVTQTPSHQVTQMGQEVILRCVPISNHLYFYWYRQILGQKVEFLVSFYNNEISEKSEIFDDQFSVERPDGSNFTLKIRSTKLEDSAMYFCASRTTGLGEKLFFGSGTQLSVL.